The 18 T cell receptor beta chains in this list originate from one sample, sequenced in a study of molecular identifiers for immune sequencing clone quantification. Each CDR3 protein is one row after TCRdb ran MiXCR on the PCR reads. The sample records roughly 100,000 distinct CDR3 sequences, 30% to 45% being singletons. The sample was naive CD8+ T cells from blood, with Jurkat cell RNA spiked in. As to subset: FACS-sorted CD8+CD4-CCR7+CD45RA+ naive T cells. These receptors were collected from a human donor in good health. Some libraries in this study had Jurkat cell RNA spiked in.

The table lists this clonotype with a count of one. This rearrangement joins TRBV28 to TRBJ2-1; D is unclear. Germline V gene data show CDR1 as MDHEN and CDR2 as SYDVKM. The CDR3 runs 15 residues. Trimming shortened V by 3 bases and J by 6 bases, and 15 bases separated the two germline ends. The CDR3 DNA reads TGTGCCAGCAGTTTTTGGTGGGAAGGAGTCAATGAGCAGTTCTTC. Amino acid sequence: CASSFWWEGVNEQFF.

This clonotype has only a few counts. The chain employs TRBV28 and TRBJ2-3, with 14 bases matching TRBD2. Germline-derived CDR1 and CDR2 are MDHEN and SYDVKM. Trimming removed 5 bases from V and 2 bases from J; junction bases left unmatched: 3. The CDR3 loop spans 16 amino acids. The CDR3 region is CASSLGLAGVTDTQYF. In DNA form, the CDR3 reads TGTGCCAGCAGTCTGGGACTAGCGGGGGTCACAGATACGCAGTATTTT. The entire variable domain, with the rest obtained from reference TRBV28 and TRBJ2-3, is as follows: DVKVTQSSRYLVKRTGEKVFLECVQDMDHENMFWYRQDPGLGLRLIYFSYDVKMKEKGDIPEGYSVSREKKERFSLILESASTNQTSMYLCASSLGLAGVTDTQYFGPGTRLTVL.

The CDR3 sequence is CASSIGAGGTADTQYF. The DNA for the CDR3 is TGTGCCAGTAGTATAGGTGCAGGGGGCACCGCAGATACGCAGTATTTT. The chain is built from TRBV19 and TRBJ2-3, with 8 bases fitting TRBD1. The CDR3 has 16 residues. J gave up 4 bases and V 1 base, and 7 bases lay outside the gene matches. Looked up from germline, CDR1 is LNHDA and CDR2 is SQIVND (reference sequence). The full variable domain, completed using reference TRBV19 and TRBJ2-3, is DGGITQSPKYLFRKEGQNVTLSCEQNLNHDAMYWYRQDPGQGLRLIYYSQIVNDFQKGDIAEGYSVSREKKESFPLTVTSAQKNPTAFYLCASSIGAGGTADTQYFGPGTRLTVL.

Note on this clonotype: Germline is not matched at one junction end, which may reflect a read error. The chain combines TRBV28 with TRBJ2-7, with D possibly matching TRBD1 (6 bases). This CDR3 is 15 amino acids long. CDR1 is MDHEN, CDR2 SYDVKM, per germline. The CDR3 sequence: CVSSWGPGQSYEQYF. The DNA for the CDR3 is TGTGTCAGCAGTTGGGGTCCGGGACAATCCTACGAGCAGTACTTC.

The chain carries TRBV29-1 and TRBJ2-5, with D unresolved. Germline V CDR1 and CDR2: SQVTM, ANQGSEA. Trimming cost V 0 bases and J 1 base, with 9 bases left between them. CDR3 length: 14 amino acids. CDR3 bases: TGCAGCGTTGAAGAGCCAGGAATCCAAGAGACCCAGTACTTC. It codes for CSVEEPGIQETQYF.

This clonotype has a count of ten or more. The chain recombines TRBV20-1 with TRBJ2-7; the D call may be TRBD1 or TRBD2 (6 bases each). V lost 3 bases, J lost 7 bases, and 13 bases lay in between. The germline gives CDR1 DFQATT, CDR2 SNEGSKA (reference sequence). The CDR3 extends over 12 amino acids. CDR3 nucleotides: TGCAGTGCTAGTCCGGGGGCTGGGGAGCAGTACTTC. It is translated as CSASPGAGEQYF.

This clonotype occurred many times. The chain is built from TRBV15 and TRBJ1-4, with 7 bases lining up with TRBD1. Losses at the gene ends were 3 bases for V and 7 bases for J; bases not matched to a gene: 5. Germline V lookup: CDR1 LNHNV, CDR2 YYDKDF (reference sequence). The CDR3 is 14 amino acids. The CDR3 DNA is TGTGCCACCAGCAGTGCAGGGGGAGGTGAAAAACTGTTTTTT. Translating gives CATSSAGGGEKLFF.

To note about this clonotype: This may stem from a read error, because a much larger clone lies one nucleotide away. This chain connects TRBV28 to TRBJ2-1; D gene unclear. The V gene lost 6 bases and the J gene lost 5 bases, with 11 bases spanning the gap. Looked up from germline, CDR1 is MDHEN and CDR2 is SYDVKM. The CDR3 extends over 13 amino acids. CDR3 region: CASRLDLNNEQFF. CDR3 DNA sequence: TGTGCCAGCAGGCTCGACCTCAACAATGAGCAGTTCTTC.

This clonotype was counted many times. This rearrangement joins TRBV29-1 to TRBJ2-3, with TRBD2 identical over 10 bases. With V trimmed by 8 bases and J by 3 bases, 11 bases remained unmatched. Germline V gene data show CDR1 as SQVTM and CDR2 as ANQGSEA. The CDR3 extends over 15 amino acids. In DNA, the CDR3 is TGCAGCCCGAGAAGGCTAGCGGGAGCAACAGATACGCAGTATTTT. Amino acid sequence: CSPRRLAGATDTQYF.

On this clonotype itself: Just one base apart from a much larger clone, this may be a read error. The conserved final phenylalanine or tryptophan is absent from the CDR3, which likely points to a read error. This chain uses TRBV7-6 with TRBJ2-7, with D possibly matching TRBD2 (7 bases). Looked up from germline, CDR1 is SGHVS and CDR2 is FNYEAQ. Trimming pared 1 base from V and 0 bases from J, leaving 10 bases between. The CDR3 is 15 residues long. CDR3 nucleotides: TGTGCCAGCAGCTTAGAAGCGGGACACTCCTACGAGCAGTACCTC. Its translation: CASSLEAGHSYEQYL.

This clonotype was recorded once. The chain couples TRBV19 to TRBJ2-1, with a possible D match to TRBD1 (5 bases). Per the germline V gene, CDR1 is LNHDA and CDR2 is SQIVND (reference sequence). Trimming took 3 bases from V and 4 from J, leaving 13 bases between them. CDR3 length equals 15 residues. The DNA of the CDR3 is TGTGCCAGTAGTATCTGGGTGACAGATTACAATGAGCAGTTCTTC. This sequence encodes CASSIWVTDYNEQFF.

V is TRBV6-5 and J is TRBJ2-7, with 9 bases aligning to TRBD2. The CDR3 is made up of 15 amino acids. Trimming removed 5 bases from V and 3 bases from J; junction bases left unmatched: 8. Looked up from germline, CDR1 is MNHEY and CDR2 is SVGAGI. CDR3: CASSPLAGSGYEQYF. As DNA, the CDR3 is TGTGCCAGCAGTCCTCTAGCGGGATCAGGCTACGAGCAGTACTTC.

This clonotype was found many times. This chain joins TRBV7-9 and TRBJ1-5; 7 bases are a match to TRBD1. The CDR3 is 14 residues long. Germline V gives CDR1 SEHNR, CDR2 FQNEAQ (reference sequence). J was trimmed by 5 bases and V by 5 bases; bases with no gene match: 6. The CDR3 nucleotides are TGTGCCAGCAGCCAAGGGACAGTTCATCAGCCCCAGCATTTT. As protein: CASSQGTVHQPQHF.

This chain connects TRBV6-5 to TRBJ2-1; D remains unclear. Germline CDR1 reads MNHEY; CDR2 reads SVGAGI. This CDR3 is 16 amino acids long. Trimming left V 0 bases short and J 3 bases short, with 12 bases between. CDR3 protein: CASSYSNGAHYNEQFF. The CDR3 DNA sequence: TGTGCCAGCAGTTACTCGAACGGCGCCCACTACAATGAGCAGTTCTTC.

This clonotype was picked up many times. This chain uses TRBV14 with TRBJ2-5; D perhaps matches TRBD2 (6 bases). Germline V lookup: CDR1 SGHDN, CDR2 FVKESK. This CDR3 spans 14 amino acids. V was clipped by 4 bases and J by 1 base, with 10 bases between them. The CDR3 protein is CASSRDSSQETQYF. CDR3 coding DNA: TGTGCCAGCAGCCGGGACTCTTCCCAAGAGACCCAGTACTTC.

This clonotype showed up just a few times. The V and J genes are TRBV28 and TRBJ2-5; 10 nucleotides align to TRBD2. CDR1 is MDHEN and CDR2 is SYDVKM in the germline V gene. CDR3 length: 16 amino acids. After removal of 4 bases from V and 5 bases from J, the junction contained 10 bases not matched to a gene. CDR3 protein: CASSSMSGRARETQYF. The DNA for the CDR3 is TGTGCCAGCAGTTCTATGAGCGGGAGGGCCAGGGAGACCCAGTACTTC. Full variable domain (remainder filled in from reference TRBV28 and TRBJ2-5): DVKVTQSSRYLVKRTGEKVFLECVQDMDHENMFWYRQDPGLGLRLIYFSYDVKMKEKGDIPEGYSVSREKKERFSLILESASTNQTSMYLCASSSMSGRARETQYFGPGTRLLVL.

The rearrangement joins TRBV24-1 to TRBJ2-3, with TRBD2 matching over 11 bases. Trimming cost V 2 bases and J 2 bases; bases outside gene matches: 8. The CDR3 consists of 18 residues. The germline CDR1 and CDR2 sequences are KGHDR and SFDVKD. The DNA of the CDR3 is TGTGCCACCAGTGATTACCCCCGTAGCGGGAGGGCCACAGATACGCAGTATTTT. Translation gives CATSDYPRSGRATDTQYF.

The rearrangement joins TRBV6-2 or TRBV6-3 to TRBJ2-6; 7 nucleotides align to TRBD1. The CDR3 spans 18 residues. Germline assignment: CDR1 MNHEY and CDR2 SVGEGT. V lost 10 bases to trimming and J lost 1 base; unmatched junction nucleotides: 16. This CDR3 reads CATITGTVESSGANVLTF. In DNA form, the CDR3 reads TGTGCCACAATCACCGGGACAGTCGAAAGTTCTGGGGCCAACGTCCTGACTTTC.